The sequence of this T cell receptor (beta chain) was determined in a study of blood T cell repertoires in COVID-19. Study at large: Some COVID-19 samples were acute and others convalescent; all came from the United States, Italy and Spain. PBMCs, B-cell-depleted T cells, or T cells provided the cDNA or gDNA that made up the material.

This CDR3 comprises 13 residues. J lost 3 bases, V lost 5 bases, and 4 bases had no gene match. CDR1 LNHNV and CDR2 YYDKDF come from the germline V gene (reference sequence). Per the authors' pipeline: Reference gene primer amplification yielded estimated nucleated cell counts. The method was immunoSEQ multiplex PCR; TCRdb's version includes in-frame clones alone and lacks a portion of them. V and J calls and clone size come straight from that table; D and trimming were deduced from the DNA. Here the sample spans around 100,000 clones, roughly 80% being singletons. Material: peripheral blood. This receptor was taken from a man between 65 and 80 years old with acute or convalescent COVID-19. The chain recombines TRBV15 with TRBJ2-7, with 7 nucleotides matching TRBD1. CDR3 in DNA: TGTGCCACCAGCGACAGGGTCGTCTACGAGCAGTACTTC. Its translation is CATSDRVVYEQYF. Full variable domain (outside the CDR3, taken from reference TRBV15 and TRBJ2-7): DAMVIQNPRYQVTQFGKPVTLSCSQTLNHNVMYWYQQKSSQAPKLLFHYYDKDFNNEADTPDNFQSRRPNTSFCFLDIRSPGLGDTAMYLCATSDRVVYEQYFGPGTRLTVT.